The sequence of this T cell receptor (beta chain) was determined in a study of T cells in Graves' hyperthyroidism and ophthalmopathy. Germline V gene sequence: CDR1 MDHEN, CDR2 SYDVKM. The ends lost 5 bases at V and 3 bases at J; junction bases unmatched: 11. This CDR3 comprises 17 residues. It was RNA transcripts that yielded the amplified TCR beta CDR3 regions. In the first-round RT-PCR of the TCR CDR3, the HTBI primer set was used. In TCRdb, the multiplex PCR reads were re-called with MiXCR into one record per CDR3 protein. The data show fewer than 750,000 distinct CDR3 sequences, roughly 14% seen once. This clonotype has a count of ten or more.

Material: blood. The chain employs TRBV28 and TRBJ1-3, with 9 nucleotides matching TRBD1. The clonotype comes from a woman aged 40 to 55 with Graves' ophthalmopathy. The CDR3 DNA reads TGTGCCAGCAGTCCCCCCCCCGGGACAGGGCTTGGAAACACCATATATTTT. This translates into CASSPPPGTGLGNTIYF.